This TCR beta chain was profiled in a study of blood T cell repertoires in COVID-19. Using immunoSEQ multiplex PCR, the repertoire was profiled, and TCRdb retains in-frame clones only, with some absent. Of around 150,000 clones detected, 89% appear once; the ten largest clones hold about 2.6%. V lost 3 bases and J 0 bases, leaving 13 bases between the germline ends. The CDR3 consists of 15 residues. Germline V lookup: CDR1 SGHNT, CDR2 YYREEE (reference sequence). The chain couples TRBV5-4 to TRBJ2-7, with a tentative D call TRBD1 (6 bases). This clonotype was obtained from a man in his sixties with acute or convalescent COVID-19. Sequencing used peripheral blood. CDR3 protein: CASSSQGRSSYEQYF. The CDR3 DNA reads as TGTGCCAGCAGCTCACAGGGAAGGAGCTCCTACGAGCAGTACTTC.